The 24 T cell receptor beta chains below come from one sample, sequenced in a study of shared clonotypes between healthy human individuals. Only in-frame clones appear in the TCRdb table, and some are missing; sequencing was by immunoSEQ multiplex PCR. In the table there are around 510,000 clones, about 96% of which are singletons. Sample: naive CD4+ T cells sorted from blood. Subset specified: CD45RA+ positively selected. The receptor source for this set is a woman aged 25-40 years in good health.

The rearrangement uses TRBV2 and TRBJ2-1, with TRBD2 as a possible D gene (6 bases). The CDR3 is made up of 13 amino acids. The V and J ends lost 6 bases and 8 bases respectively, with 14 bases between them. Per germline, CDR1 SNHLY and CDR2 FYNNEI. The CDR3 loop is CASRGTRSDEQFF. The CDR3 DNA follows: TGTGCCAGCAGAGGGACTCGAAGCGATGAGCAGTTCTTC. Full variable domain (rest looked up from reference TRBV2 and TRBJ2-1): EPEVTQTPSHQVTQMGQEVILRCVPISNHLYFYWYRQILGQKVEFLVSFYNNEISEKSEIFDDQFSVERPDGSNFTLKIRSTKLEDSAMYFCASRGTRSDEQFFGPGTRLTVL.

This clone was seen once. This sequence joins TRBV4-1 and TRBJ2-1; a weak D match, TRBD2 (6 bases). Germline CDR1 reads MGHRA; CDR2 reads YSYEKL. The CDR3 runs 18 residues. Trimming removed 1 base at V and 4 bases at J, with 20 bases between. In DNA form, the CDR3 reads TGCGCCAGCAGCCAAGGGACTATCGTATCTGGGGGGTACAATGAGCAGTTCTTC. It encodes CASSQGTIVSGGYNEQFF.

This clone has a single count. The CDR3 loop reads CASSQTGQGTAEAFF. The CDR3 DNA reads TGTGCCAGCTCACAGACCGGACAGGGAACGGCTGAAGCTTTCTTT. The V gene is TRBV18, the J gene TRBJ1-1; 8 bases match TRBD1. Germline CDR1 is KGHSH and CDR2 is LQKENI. Trimming at V came to 4 bases and at J to 6 bases, leaving 10 bases not matched to a gene. CDR3 size: 15 residues.

The rearrangement links TRBV27 to TRBJ2-6; D call uncertain. The V end lost 8 bases, the J end lost 0 bases, and 20 bases lay between the germline ends. Germline V gene sequence: CDR1 MNHEY, CDR2 SMNVEV (reference sequence). This CDR3 spans 18 amino acids. The chain's CDR3 is CASGYGSLYSSGANVLTF. Here the CDR3 DNA reads TGTGCCAGCGGATACGGGTCCCTTTACAGCTCTGGGGCCAACGTCCTGACTTTC.

The rearrangement links TRBV28 to TRBJ1-5; 7 bases align to TRBD1. The CDR3 sequence is 16 residues long. Per germline, CDR1 MDHEN and CDR2 SYDVKM. Germline trimming cut 5 bases from V and 3 bases from J; bases unmatched to any gene: 10. CDR3 sequence reads: CASSNPSGGNNQPQHF. In DNA, the CDR3 is TGTGCCAGCAGTAACCCCTCAGGGGGAAACAATCAGCCCCAGCATTTT.

The gene calls are TRBV10-2 and TRBJ2-1, with 10 bases lining up with TRBD1. The CDR3 runs 18 residues. The V segment lost 0 bases and the J segment 2 bases; nucleotides outside the gene matches: 7. The germline V gene encodes CDR1 WSHSY and CDR2 SAAADI. The CDR3, as DNA: TGCGCCAGCAGTGAGTCGACTCGGGGGACAGGGGCCTACAATGAGCAGTTCTTC. Protein: CASSESTRGTGAYNEQFF.

The rearrangement joins TRBV5-4 to TRBJ2-3, with D maybe TRBD1 (5 bases). V lost 0 bases to trimming and J lost 3 bases, with 14 bases between them. Germline CDR1 and CDR2: SGHNT and YYREEE (reference sequence). The CDR3 runs 16 residues. CDR3 bases: TGTGCCAGCAGCTTGGTTGGGGCTTTGAGGACAGATACGCAGTATTTT. Translating gives CASSLVGALRTDTQYF.

CDR3 loop: CASSLEGTLAFF. The CDR3 DNA reads as TGTGCCAGCAGCTTAGAAGGGACCCTAGCTTTCTTT. The chain carries TRBV11-2 and TRBJ1-1, with D possibly matching TRBD1 (5 bases). CDR3 length: 12 residues. Germline V gene data show CDR1 as SGHAT and CDR2 as FQNNGV. Trimming shortened V by 0 bases and J by 10 bases, and 9 bases separated the two germline ends.

The chain links TRBV5-1 to TRBJ2-7; tentatively, D is TRBD2 (6 bases). With 6 bases removed from V and 4 bases from J, the gap between germline ends came to 17 bases. Germline CDR1 and CDR2: SGHRS and YFSETQ. This CDR3 contains 14 residues. CDR3: CASTAGTDWYEQYF. The CDR3 bases are TGCGCCAGCACGGCAGGGACTGATTGGTACGAGCAGTACTTC.

The gene calls are TRBV30 and TRBJ2-7, with D perhaps matching TRBD1 or TRBD2 (5 bases each). The CDR3 covers 13 residues. Trimming took off 4 bases at V and 0 bases at J, with 10 bases between the two ends. CDR1 GTSNPN and CDR2 SVGIG come from the germline V gene (reference sequence). CDR3 loop: CAWNRDRSYEQYF. The DNA for the CDR3 is TGTGCCTGGAACCGGGACCGCTCCTACGAGCAGTACTTC. Looking up the rest from reference TRBV30 and TRBJ2-7 gives the full variable domain: SQTIHQWPATLVQPVGSPLSLECTVEGTSNPNLYWYRQAAGRGLQLLFYSVGIGQISSEVPQNLSASRPQDRQFILSSKKLLLSDSGFYLCAWNRDRSYEQYFGPGTRLTVT.

The table lists this clone with a count of one. The chain joins TRBV7-9 to TRBJ1-4; 7 bases match TRBD1. This CDR3 contains 15 residues. The V gene's germline CDR1 is SEHNR and CDR2 FQNEAQ (reference sequence). Losses at the gene ends were 5 bases for V and 3 bases for J; bases not matched to a gene: 6. The CDR3 loop is CASSLGDSPNEKLFF. CDR3 nucleotides: TGTGCCAGCAGCCTAGGGGACAGTCCTAATGAAAAACTGTTTTTT.

This sequence joins TRBV14 and TRBJ2-4, with TRBD2 identical over 10 bases. Germline V gene data show CDR1 as SGHDN and CDR2 as FVKESK. The CDR3 covers 17 residues. Unmatched junction bases numbered 2, after V lost 0 bases and J lost 0 bases. Written as DNA, the CDR3 is TGTGCCAGCAGCCAAGATAGGACTAGCGGAGCCAAAAACATTCAGTACTTC. This codes for CASSQDRTSGAKNIQYF.

This sequence joins TRBV30 and TRBJ2-3; a possible D gene is TRBD2 (6 bases). CDR1 and CDR2 (germline): GTSNPN, SVGIG (reference sequence). CDR3 length equals 15 residues. V shed 2 bases and J shed 5 bases, with 17 bases lying between them. Written as DNA, the CDR3 is TGTGCCTGGAGTCCCACCGGGGGAGCGAGAGATACGCAGTATTTT. It translates to CAWSPTGGARDTQYF. Full variable domain (remainder filled in from reference TRBV30 and TRBJ2-3): SQTIHQWPATLVQPVGSPLSLECTVEGTSNPNLYWYRQAAGRGLQLLFYSVGIGQISSEVPQNLSASRPQDRQFILSSKKLLLSDSGFYLCAWSPTGGARDTQYFGPGTRLTVL.

The chain recombines TRBV7-3 with TRBJ1-1; D is ambiguous. This CDR3 region has 13 residues. CDR1 and CDR2 from the germline V gene are SGHTA and FQGTGA. Trimming took off 3 bases at V and 2 bases at J, with 7 bases between the two ends. CDR3 sequence (DNA): TGTGCCAGCAGCTTCTCAAGTAACACTGAAGCTTTCTTT. Translation: CASSFSSNTEAFF.

The chain combines TRBV2 with TRBJ2-7; D is possibly TRBD1 (6 bases). CDR1 is SNHLY, CDR2 FYNNEI, per germline. The V and J ends lost 6 bases and 10 bases respectively, with 19 bases between them. The CDR3 spans 13 residues. The CDR3, as DNA: TGTGCCAGCAGCGCCAGCAGGGGAGTGAACCAGTACTTC. Translation: CASSASRGVNQYF.

This chain connects TRBV7-2 to TRBJ2-3; D is unresolved. The CDR3 contains 14 residues. Germline V lookup: CDR1 SGHTA, CDR2 FQGNSA. V was clipped by 4 bases and J by 2 bases, with 10 bases between them. The CDR3 region is CASSSGGNTDTQYF. CDR3 nucleotide sequence: TGTGCCAGCAGCTCCGGCGGTAACACAGATACGCAGTATTTT.

This clone was seen a few times. The chain combines TRBV29-1 with TRBJ2-7, with D tentatively TRBD2 (6 bases). The V end was cut by 5 bases, the J end by 2 bases, with 16 bases between. CDR3 length equals 14 residues. Germline-derived CDR1 and CDR2 are SQVTM and ANQGSEA. The CDR3 here is CSVKKGGRTYEQYF. CDR3 DNA sequence: TGCAGCGTTAAAAAAGGAGGGAGAACCTACGAGCAGTACTTC.

The V and J genes are TRBV5-4 and TRBJ2-7, with 7 bases that match TRBD2. The CDR3 covers 12 residues. Germline trimming cut 3 bases from V and 13 bases from J; bases unmatched to any gene: 10. Germline values: CDR1 SGHNT, CDR2 YYREEE (reference sequence). CDR3 amino acids: CASSYGLEDYYF. CDR3 sequence (DNA): TGTGCCAGCAGCTACGGACTAGAGGATTACTACTTC.

The V call is TRBV11-2, the J call TRBJ2-5, with TRBD2 matching over 9 bases. The germline CDR1 and CDR2 sequences are SGHAT and FQNNGV. V was pared by 2 bases and J by 3 bases, with 4 bases of the junction left unmatched. The CDR3 is 15 amino acids. CDR3 protein: CASSLRLAGEETQYF. The CDR3 DNA is TGTGCCAGCAGCTTAAGATTAGCGGGAGAAGAGACCCAGTACTTC.

Concerning this clone: Within the sample, other DNA sequences also encode this same CDR3. The gene calls are TRBV5-1 and TRBJ2-1; D remains ambiguous. Between the trimmed V and J ends, which lost 4 bases and 4 bases, there was a span of 12 bases. Germline assignment: CDR1 SGHRS and CDR2 YFSETQ. The CDR3 runs to 14 residues. CDR3 loop: CASSPGGSYNEQFF. Written as DNA, the CDR3 is TGCGCCAGCAGCCCGGGCGGCTCGTACAATGAGCAGTTCTTC.

The rearrangement links TRBV14 to TRBJ2-5, with D unresolved. The end of the DNA aligns better with TRBJ2-7, so the J call may be wrong. The CDR3 is 14 amino acids. Germline CDR1 reads SGHDN; CDR2 reads FVKESK. CDR3 DNA sequence: TGTGCCAGCAGCCAAGAAGTAGGATCCTACGAGCAGTACTTC. Translation: CASSQEVGSYEQYF.

V gene TRBV15 combines with J gene TRBJ2-7; no definite D call. Germline CDR1 LNHNV, CDR2 YYDKDF (reference sequence). CDR3 size: 12 residues. Trimming shortened V by 1 base and J by 3 bases, and 4 bases separated the two germline ends. In nucleotides, the CDR3 is TGTGCCACCAGCAGAGCCTACTACGAGCAGTACTTC. Its translation: CATSRAYYEQYF.

The V gene is TRBV12-5, the J gene TRBJ2-1, with D unclear. V was pared by 1 base and J by 6 bases, with 10 bases between. CDR1 is LGHNT, CDR2 FRNRAP, per germline. This CDR3 is 14 amino acids long. The DNA of the CDR3 is TGTGCTAGTGGTTTGGGCACGGTGGGCAATGAGCAGTTCTTC. It yields the protein CASGLGTVGNEQFF.

The genes are TRBV4-2 and TRBJ2-7; D is perhaps TRBD1 (5 bases). Germline V gene lookup returns CDR1 LGHNA and CDR2 YNFKEQ. Trimming left V 4 bases short and J 4 bases short, with 20 bases between. This CDR3 has 16 residues. The CDR3 sequence: CASSPGAAIPTYEQYF. CDR3 sequence (DNA): TGTGCCAGCAGCCCTGGGGCGGCTATACCCACGTACGAGCAGTACTTC.